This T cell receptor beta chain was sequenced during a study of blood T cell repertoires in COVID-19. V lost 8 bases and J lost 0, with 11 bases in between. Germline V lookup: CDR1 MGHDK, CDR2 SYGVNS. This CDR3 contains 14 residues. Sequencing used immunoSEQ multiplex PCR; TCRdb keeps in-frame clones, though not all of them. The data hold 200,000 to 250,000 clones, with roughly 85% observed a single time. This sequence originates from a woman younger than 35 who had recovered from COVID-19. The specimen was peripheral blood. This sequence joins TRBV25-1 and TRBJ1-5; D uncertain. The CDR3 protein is CASADPNSNQPQHF. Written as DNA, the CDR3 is TGTGCCAGCGCAGATCCCAATAGCAATCAGCCCCAGCATTTT.